The 14 T cell receptor beta chains below were found in one sample sequenced in a study of blood T cell repertoires in COVID-19. Repertoires were generated with immunoSEQ multiplex PCR, while TCRdb's copy carries only in-frame clones and drops some. This table has just over 65,000 clones, around nine tenths appearing once. Material: peripheral blood. Receptors were obtained from a man aged 55 to 70 with acute or convalescent COVID-19.

This chain joins TRBV5-8 and TRBJ1-1; D uncertain. CDR1 and CDR2 from the germline V gene are SGHTS and YDEGEE. CDR3 length: 13 residues. Between the trimmed V and J ends, which lost 1 base and 4 bases, there was a span of 8 bases. CDR3 nucleotide sequence: TGTGCCAGCAGCTTGTTGAGATCCACTGAAGCTTTCTTT. This codes for CASSLLRSTEAFF. Combining the CDR3 with reference TRBV5-8 and TRBJ1-1 gives the whole variable domain EAGVTQSPTHLIKTRGQQATLRCSPISGHTSVYWYQQALGLGLQFLLWYDEGEERNRGNFPPRFSGRQFPNYSSELNVNALELEDSALYLCASSLLRSTEAFFGQGTRLTVV.

The V gene is TRBV2, the J gene TRBJ1-4; TRBD1 matches at 8 bases. V lost 6 bases, J lost 5 bases, and 5 bases stayed unmatched. The germline gives CDR1 SNHLY, CDR2 FYNNEI. The CDR3 contains 14 residues. The CDR3 DNA follows: TGTGCCAGCAGGGTGACAGGGGAAAATGAAAAACTGTTTTTT. This translates into CASRVTGENEKLFF.

This chain connects TRBV7-9 to TRBJ1-2; D might be TRBD1 (5 bases). Germline V gene sequence: CDR1 SEHNR, CDR2 FQNEAQ (reference sequence). The CDR3 covers 13 residues. V was cut by 1 base and J by 5 bases, with 8 bases left in between. CDR3: CASSLEGQYGYTF. The CDR3 bases are TGTGCCAGCAGCTTAGAGGGGCAGTATGGCTACACCTTC.

The rearrangement uses TRBV29-1 and TRBJ1-1; D not certain. Germline CDR1 reads SQVTM; CDR2 reads ANQGSEA. The CDR3 totals 13 residues. V gave up 8 bases and J gave up 1 base, with 14 bases separating them. The CDR3 sequence: CSILGFWNTEAFF. In DNA form, the CDR3 reads TGCAGCATCCTGGGCTTTTGGAACACTGAAGCTTTCTTT.

The J gene is TRBJ1-6, the V gene TRBV27; D unclear. V was cut by 2 bases and J by 10 bases, with 15 bases left in between. CDR1 is MNHEY and CDR2 is SMNVEV in the germline V gene (reference sequence). CDR3 length: 15 residues. The CDR3 DNA sequence: TGTGCCAGCAGTTTAGTAGGTGCGGGTCGGTCACCCCTCCACTTT. It specifies CASSLVGAGRSPLHF.

V gene TRBV5-1 combines with J gene TRBJ1-3, with 10 bases that match TRBD1. The CDR3 runs to 18 residues. Germline V lookup: CDR1 SGHRS, CDR2 YFSETQ. Germline trimming cut 0 bases from V and 0 bases from J; bases unmatched to any gene: 6. For the CDR3, the DNA is TGCGCCAGCAGCTTGGCCGGGACAGGGGCACTCTCTGGAAACACCATATATTTT. This gives the protein CASSLAGTGALSGNTIYF.

V and J are TRBV18 and TRBJ2-7; D gene uncertain. The CDR3 covers 14 residues. V was cut by 6 bases and J by 2 bases, with 14 bases left in between. Per the germline V gene, CDR1 is KGHSH and CDR2 is LQKENI. The CDR3 DNA reads TGTGCCAGCTCTTTGTTAGACGGAGCCTACGAGCAGTACTTC. Residues: CASSLLDGAYEQYF.

The chain carries TRBV19 and TRBJ2-6; the match to TRBD1 covers 10 bases. Trimming took 7 bases from V and 2 from J; bases not matched to a gene: 14. Germline values: CDR1 LNHDA, CDR2 SQIVND (reference sequence). The CDR3 is 19 residues long. The CDR3 sequence is CASTIRGTGVLAGANVLTF. For the CDR3, the DNA is TGTGCCAGTACTATTCGCGGGACAGGGGTCTTAGCTGGGGCCAACGTCCTGACTTTC.

The chain carries TRBV19 and TRBJ1-3, with D possibly TRBD1 on 6 matching bases. V lost 6 bases, J lost 1 base, and 13 bases lay in between. The CDR3 covers 15 residues. The germline CDR1 and CDR2 sequences are LNHDA and SQIVND (reference sequence). The CDR3 DNA reads as TGTGCCAGTAGAACGCGGACAGATTCTGGAAACACCATATATTTT. Amino acid sequence: CASRTRTDSGNTIYF.

The chain has TRBV9 and TRBJ1-6; no firm D call. Trimming took 4 bases from V and 4 from J, leaving 12 bases between them. The CDR3 length is 15 residues. Germline CDR1 and CDR2: SGDLS and YYNGEE. CDR3 protein: CASSPPGSYNSPLHF. The CDR3, as DNA: TGTGCCAGCAGCCCCCCCGGGAGTTATAATTCACCCCTCCACTTT.

The chain carries TRBV6-2 or TRBV6-3 and TRBJ2-1; tentative D call: TRBD2 (5 bases). The CDR3 extends over 16 amino acids. CDR1 is MNHEY, CDR2 SVGEGT, per germline. The V end lost 5 bases, the J end lost 0 bases, and 14 bases lay between the germline ends. The CDR3 DNA reads TGTGCCAGCAGTGATAATCGGGGAGCCTCCTACAATGAGCAGTTCTTC. Encoded protein: CASSDNRGASYNEQFF.

This chain joins TRBV4-1 and TRBJ1-1, with D maybe TRBD1 (5 bases). This CDR3 is built from 15 residues. The V and J ends lost 8 bases and 1 base respectively, with 17 bases between them. Germline V gene lookup returns CDR1 MGHRA and CDR2 YSYEKL. CDR3: CASSARDFSNTEAFF. The CDR3, as DNA: TGCGCCAGCTCAGCCAGGGACTTCTCGAACACTGAAGCTTTCTTT.

The chain combines TRBV7-9 with TRBJ1-6; perhaps TRBD1 as D (6 bases). Germline V gene lookup returns CDR1 SEHNR and CDR2 FQNEAQ (reference sequence). The CDR3 runs to 15 residues. Trimming took 2 bases from V and 8 from J, leaving 13 bases between them. DNA for the CDR3: TGTGCCAGCAGCTTATGGGGGCCGCGTGATTCACCCCTCCACTTT. Protein sequence: CASSLWGPRDSPLHF.

This clone was detected only once. J is TRBJ1-5 and V is TRBV13; 7 positions agree with TRBD1. J lost 4 bases, V lost 2 bases, and 2 bases had no gene match. Germline lookup yields CDR1 PRHDT and CDR2 FYEKMQ (reference sequence). CDR3 length: 14 amino acids. Here the CDR3 reads CASSLRGRNQPQHF. CDR3 nucleotides: TGTGCCAGCAGCTTAAGGGGGCGGAATCAGCCCCAGCATTTT. Supplemented by reference TRBV13 and TRBJ1-5, the full variable domain reads AAGVIQSPRHLIKEKRETATLKCYPIPRHDTVYWYQQGPGQDPQFLISFYEKMQSDKGSIPDRFSAQQFSDYHSELNMSSLELGDSALYFCASSLRGRNQPQHFGDGTRLSIL.